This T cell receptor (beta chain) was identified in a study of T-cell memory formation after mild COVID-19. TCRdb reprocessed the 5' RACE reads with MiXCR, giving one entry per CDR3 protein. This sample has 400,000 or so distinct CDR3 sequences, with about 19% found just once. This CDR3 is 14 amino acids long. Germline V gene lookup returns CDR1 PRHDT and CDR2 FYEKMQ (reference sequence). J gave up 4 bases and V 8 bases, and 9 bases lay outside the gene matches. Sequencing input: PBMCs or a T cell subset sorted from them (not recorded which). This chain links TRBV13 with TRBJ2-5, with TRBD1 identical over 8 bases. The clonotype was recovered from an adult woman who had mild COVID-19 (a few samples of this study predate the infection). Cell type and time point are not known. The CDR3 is CASRSGTGGETQYF. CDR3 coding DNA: TGTGCCAGCCGGTCGGGGACAGGTGGAGAGACCCAGTACTTC.